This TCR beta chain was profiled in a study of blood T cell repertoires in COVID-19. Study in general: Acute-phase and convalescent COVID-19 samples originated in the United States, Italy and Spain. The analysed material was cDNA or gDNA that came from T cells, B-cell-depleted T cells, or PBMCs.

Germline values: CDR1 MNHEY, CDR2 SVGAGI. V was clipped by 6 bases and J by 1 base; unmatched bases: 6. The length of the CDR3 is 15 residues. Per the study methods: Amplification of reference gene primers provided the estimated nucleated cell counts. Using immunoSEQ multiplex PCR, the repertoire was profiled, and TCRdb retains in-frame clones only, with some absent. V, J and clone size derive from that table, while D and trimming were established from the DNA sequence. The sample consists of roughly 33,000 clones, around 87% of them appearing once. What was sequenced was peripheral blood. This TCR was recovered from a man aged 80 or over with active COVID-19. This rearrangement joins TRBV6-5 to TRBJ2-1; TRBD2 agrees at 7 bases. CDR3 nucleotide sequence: TGTGCCAGCAGGAAAGCGGGAAAGTCCTACAATGAGCAGTTCTTC. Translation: CASRKAGKSYNEQFF.